This paragraph covers one TCR beta chain sequence. These data originate in a study of blood T cell repertoires in COVID-19. Study context: Samples came from the United States, Italy and Spain, spanning acute and convalescent COVID-19.

Produced via immunoSEQ multiplex PCR; TCRdb's table is partial and in-frame only. The profile shows roughly 50,000 clones, more than 90% of them singletons. This CDR3 contains 15 residues. With 5 bases clipped from V and 2 bases from J, the junction kept 4 bases outside the gene matches. Per the germline V gene, CDR1 is MNHEY and CDR2 is SMNVEV (reference sequence). The sequence was collected from a man aged 50-60 years with active COVID-19. The specimen was peripheral blood. The rearrangement joins TRBV27 to TRBJ1-5; TRBD1 matches at 9 bases. Here the CDR3 reads CASSARTGGNQPQHF. DNA of the CDR3: TGTGCCAGCAGTGCCAGGACAGGGGGCAATCAGCCCCAGCATTTT.